The following is a T cell receptor beta chain sequence with its context. Measured with immunoSEQ multiplex PCR; TCRdb has only the in-frame clones, and not every one. The sample carries around 260,000 clones, approximately 86% recorded once. The data were obtained in a study of blood T cell repertoires in COVID-19. Study summary: The samples span acute and convalescent COVID-19 from the United States, Italy and Spain.

V shed 2 bases and J 8 bases; nucleotides not matched to a gene: 6. Germline-derived CDR1 and CDR2 are MNHEY and SVGAGI. The CDR3 spans 14 residues. Sequencing used peripheral blood. The sequence was obtained from a man younger than 45 with active or convalescent COVID-19. The chain links TRBV6-5 to TRBJ2-1; 7 bases are shared with TRBD1. CDR3 amino acids: CASSYVTGSHEQFF. In DNA, the CDR3 is TGTGCCAGCAGTTACGTGACAGGGTCCCATGAGCAGTTCTTC.